This T cell receptor beta chain was observed in a study of read filtering for tumor transcriptome and immune sequencing. For the study at large: Mean patient age was 65.9 years, range 47 to 80; around 17 male, some 14 female. After DNase treatment, RNA was made into whole-transcriptome libraries. Per sample, TCR-region reads ranged about 3.5 to 11 million by IR-seq, 85 to 1273 by RNA-seq.

Every patient had bone marrow sampled while the disease was active. The V gene lost 5 bases and the J gene lost 0 bases, with 3 bases spanning the gap. The CDR3 spans 12 residues. The V gene's germline CDR1 is SGHTA and CDR2 FQGNSA. This library used approximately 390 ng RNA and molecular barcoded adaptors spanning alpha/delta and beta/gamma chains. A single record per CDR3 protein comes from TCRdb applying MiXCR to the reads. The sample records about 21,000 distinct CDR3 sequences, around 21% being singletons. This clonotype ranks as medium-sized. Sequenced: a population of CD138-negative cells sorted from bone marrow. The clonotype originates from a donor at least 40 years old with multiple myeloma. The J gene is TRBJ2-3, the V gene TRBV7-2; D gene uncertain. This CDR3 is CASSPSTDTQYF. CDR3 DNA: TGTGCCAGCAGCCCCAGCACAGATACGCAGTATTTT.